Shown below are 4 T cell receptor beta chains from a single sample sequenced in a study of T cells in Graves' hyperthyroidism and ophthalmopathy. The TCR beta CDR3 regions underwent amplification using RNA transcripts as the source. HTBI primers drove first-round RT-PCR of the TCR CDR3. TCRdb processed the multiplex PCR reads anew with MiXCR; each CDR3 protein has one entry. The sample records some 440,000 distinct CDR3 sequences, approximately 15% being singletons. Sequenced material: blood. Receptors were obtained from a woman in her late teens or twenties with Graves' hyperthyroidism.

V usage is TRBV2 and J usage is TRBJ2-2, with 10 bases lining up with TRBD2. V lost 8 bases to trimming and J lost 6 bases; unmatched junction nucleotides: 9. Germline CDR1 and CDR2: SNHLY and FYNNEI. This CDR3 comprises 15 residues. The CDR3 spells CASRGLADLSGELFF. CDR3 bases: TGTGCCAGCCGAGGACTAGCGGACTTGTCCGGGGAGCTGTTTTTT.

This rearrangement joins TRBV27 to TRBJ2-7, with 7 bases matching TRBD1. From germline, CDR1 is MNHEY and CDR2 SMNVEV (reference sequence). The CDR3 runs to 15 residues. V lost 7 bases, J lost 4 bases, and 13 bases stayed unmatched. The CDR3 is CASKGVGTEKYEQYF. CDR3 nucleotides: TGTGCCAGCAAGGGGGTAGGGACAGAGAAATACGAGCAGTACTTC.

J is TRBJ1-1 and V is TRBV5-5; 9 nucleotides line up with TRBD1. The CDR3 runs 14 residues. Germline V lookup: CDR1 SGHKS, CDR2 YYEKEE (reference sequence). The ends lost 3 bases at V and 4 bases at J; junction bases unmatched: 4. CDR3 coding DNA: TGTGCCAGCAGCTGGGAGACAGGGGGCACTGAAGCTTTCTTT. Protein sequence: CASSWETGGTEAFF.

This clonotype came up many times. This rearrangement joins TRBV5-1 to TRBJ1-1; 7 bases agree with TRBD1. V was pared by 3 bases and J by 6 bases, with 11 bases of the junction left unmatched. This CDR3 contains 15 residues. The germline gives CDR1 SGHRS, CDR2 YFSETQ. CDR3 coding DNA: TGCGCCAGCAGCTCGCCGGGACAGAGGCTTGCTGAAGCTTTCTTT. The encoded protein is CASSSPGQRLAEAFF.